The next 7 T cell receptor beta chains were all read from a single sample in a study of molecular identifiers for immune sequencing clone quantification. TCRdb re-called the PCR reads with MiXCR, one entry per CDR3 protein. The table lists over 9,000 distinct CDR3 sequences, 13% to 15% of them singletons. The sample taken for sequencing was naive CD8+ T cells from blood, with Jurkat cell RNA spiked in. The subset was: FACS-sorted CD8+CD4-CCR7+CD45RA+ naive T cells. These receptors were obtained from a human donor in good health. Some libraries in this study had Jurkat cell RNA spiked in.

About this clonotype: It may be a read error: a sequence one base away is much more abundant. V is TRBV3-1 and J is TRBJ2-7; D is ambiguous. CDR3 length: 13 amino acids. Trimming removed 7 bases at V and 6 bases at J, with 16 bases between. Germline loops: CDR1 LGHDT, CDR2 YNNKEL (reference sequence). CDR3 sequence: CASNPPDKGEQYF. As DNA, the CDR3 is TGTGCCAGCAACCCCCCGGATAAGGGCGAGCAGTACTTC.

Notes on this clonotype: A read error may be the cause here, since a much bigger clone is one base away. This sequence joins TRBV13 and TRBJ2-5, with unresolved D. The length of the CDR3 is 15 residues. Per germline, CDR1 PRHDT and CDR2 FYEKMQ (reference sequence). The CDR3 loop reads CASSLGRRKQEPQYF. The CDR3 region has the DNA TGTGCCAGCAGCTTAGGCAGACGCAAACAAGAGCCCCAGTACTTC.

Comment on this clonotype: At one end, the junction sequence differs from germline, possibly due to a read error. The chain employs TRBV4-1 and TRBJ2-2; 7 nucleotides agree with TRBD1. This CDR3 has 15 amino acids. Germline V gene data show CDR1 as MGHRA and CDR2 as YSYEKL. DNA of the CDR3: TGCGCCTGCAGCCAAGGTCCCCAGGGGGTGGGGAAGCTGTTTTTT. Its protein is CACSQGPQGVGKLFF.

This clonotype was seen at least ten times. This chain joins TRBV20-1 and TRBJ2-7; D is perhaps TRBD1 (6 bases). V shed 3 bases and J shed 3 bases, with 15 bases lying between them. Germline assignment: CDR1 DFQATT and CDR2 SNEGSKA (reference sequence). This CDR3 spans 14 amino acids. In DNA, the CDR3 is TGCAGTGCTAGTTCCGGGACAAATTACTACGAGCAGTACTTC. Encoded protein: CSASSGTNYYEQYF.

The V call is TRBV6-2 or TRBV6-3, the J call TRBJ2-1; D unresolved. This CDR3 spans 15 amino acids. V gave up 4 bases and J gave up 5 bases, with 15 bases separating them. Germline V gene data show CDR1 as MNHEY and CDR2 as SVGEGT. In nucleotides, the CDR3 is TGTGCCAGCAGTTGTTTGTCGGCCGGAGACAATGAGCAGTTCTTC. Translating it yields CASSCLSAGDNEQFF.

By sample fraction, this clonotype is medium-sized (0.01 to 0.1%). The genes are TRBV20-1 and TRBJ2-7; D unresolved. The germline CDR1 and CDR2 sequences are DFQATT and SNEGSKA (reference sequence). CDR3 length: 13 amino acids. V was trimmed by 0 bases and J by 3 bases, leaving 9 bases between them. The CDR3 reads CSARDQMSYEQYF. For the CDR3, the DNA is TGCAGTGCTAGAGATCAAATGAGCTACGAGCAGTACTTC.

Ten or more counts support this clonotype. The J gene is TRBJ2-7, the V gene TRBV7-2; D is perhaps TRBD2 (5 bases). With 1 base removed from V and 2 bases from J, the gap between germline ends came to 18 bases. The CDR3 loop spans 17 amino acids. The germline gives CDR1 SGHTA, CDR2 FQGNSA. CDR3 DNA: TGTGCCAGCAGCTTAGATCTTCCAGCGGCCGTGACCTACGAGCAGTACTTC. It encodes CASSLDLPAAVTYEQYF.